This is a list of T cell receptor beta chains from one sample in a study of blood T cell repertoires in COVID-19. Using immunoSEQ multiplex PCR, the repertoire was profiled, and TCRdb retains in-frame clones only, with some absent. The sample lists about 160,000 clones, roughly 80% occurring once. What was sequenced was peripheral blood. The source is a woman aged 80 or over with acute or convalescent COVID-19. Each CDR3 is given with its conserved first and last residue. A D gene is named only where the DNA matches it firmly. Size tells how often a clone was seen (once, few, many) or the class of an expanded clone, and some rows leave it out.

V gene	J gene	D gene	clone size	CDR3 DNA	CDR3 protein
TRBV10-2	TRBJ2-1	TRBD1	once	TGCGCCAGCACCGGACAGGGGGTCTCTGCTTCCTACAATGAGCAGTTCTTC	CASTGQGVSASYNEQFF
TRBV12-3/TRBV12-4	TRBJ1-6	TRBD1	-	TGTGCCAGCAGAAGACAGGGAGATTCACCCCTCCACTTT	CASRRQGDSPLHF
TRBV5-4	TRBJ1-4	-	-	TGTGCCAGCAGCTTTGGAGGAACGGCAGGGGTTGTTGGAGAAAAACTGTTTTTT	CASSFGGTAGVVGEKLFF
TRBV12-5	TRBJ2-5	TRBD1	-	TGTGCTAGTGGTCCGGGACAGGCCCAAGAGACCCAGTACTTC	CASGPGQAQETQYF
TRBV19	TRBJ1-1	-	-	TGTGCCAGCAGGGATACAGAGAACACTGAAGCTTTCTTT	CASRDTENTEAFF
TRBV5-4	TRBJ2-5	TRBD2	-	TGTGCCAGCAGCGGCGGGACTAGCGGGAGTAGGGAAGAGACCCAGTACTTC	CASSGGTSGSREETQYF
TRBV30	TRBJ1-1	-	-	TGTGCCTGGGAGACAGGGAACACTGAAGCTTTCTTT	CAWETGNTEAFF
TRBV4-1	TRBJ1-5	-	-	TGCGCCAGCAGCCAAGGTGTGGGGCAGACACGCCAGCCCCAGCATTTT	CASSQGVGQTRQPQHF
TRBV27	TRBJ1-1	-	-	TGTGCCAGCAGTCCCGGCGGGAGGAACACTGAAGCTTTCTTT	CASSPGGRNTEAFF
TRBV19	TRBJ1-2	-	few	TGTGCCAGTAGTATACCTCTGAGAGGGAACTATGGCTACACCTTC	CASSIPLRGNYGYTF
TRBV11-1	TRBJ1-1	TRBD1	-	TGTGCCAGCAGCCCAGGGGGCGGACTAATGAACACTGAAGCTTTCTTT	CASSPGGGLMNTEAFF
TRBV6-6	TRBJ1-1	TRBD1	few	TGTGCCAGCAGCCCAGAAGGGGGCTGGAACACTGAAGCTTTCTTT	CASSPEGGWNTEAFF
TRBV9	TRBJ2-7	TRBD2	-	TGTGCCAGCAGCGTAGGTCCGGGAGGGGGGGGCTACGAGCAGTACTTC	CASSVGPGGGGYEQYF
TRBV7-9	TRBJ1-2	-	few	TGTGCCAGCAGCTTCAATGTGGGGGAGGGTGGCTACACCTTC	CASSFNVGEGGYTF
TRBV5-5	TRBJ2-1	TRBD2	few	TGTGCCAGCAGCTGGACTAGCGGGAGTCACAATGAGCAGTTCTTC	CASSWTSGSHNEQFF
TRBV20-1	TRBJ2-5	-	-	TGCAGTGGGGCCTTCCAAGAGACCCAGTACTTC	CSGAFQETQYF
TRBV28	TRBJ2-3	-	few	TGTGCCAGCAGTTTTATCCTGGCACGCACAGATACGCAGTATTTT	CASSFILARTDTQYF
TRBV14	TRBJ1-6	-	-	TGTGCCAGCAGCCAACAGCCCAGGGTCGGATCACCCCTCCACTTT	CASSQQPRVGSPLHF
TRBV30	TRBJ1-1	-	-	TGTGCCTGGAGTTTACAGGATACAGCTTTCTTT	CAWSLQDTAFF
TRBV2	TRBJ1-5	-	-	TGTGCCAGCAGTATCCGGGGGACTAGCAATCAGCCCCAGCATTTT	CASSIRGTSNQPQHF
TRBV11-2	TRBJ2-7	-	few	TGTGCCAGCAGCTTCCAGGGCCAAGGGGAACCATACGAGCAGTACTTC	CASSFQGQGEPYEQYF
TRBV7-2	TRBJ1-2	-	few	TGTGCCAGCAGCCCCCAACAGGGATACTATGGCTACACCTTC	CASSPQQGYYGYTF
TRBV15	TRBJ1-5	-	-	TGTGCCACCAGCAGAGGGACAGCCAAGGACAATCAGCCCCAGCATTTT	CATSRGTAKDNQPQHF
TRBV5-5	TRBJ1-1	-	-	TGTGCCAGCAGCCGGGGTTTGGGAGGCACTGAAGCTTTCTTT	CASSRGLGGTEAFF
TRBV9	TRBJ1-5	-	-	TGTGCCAGCAGCGTAGGCGGGGCCTTCGATCAGCCCCAGCATTTT	CASSVGGAFDQPQHF
TRBV3-1/TRBV3-2	TRBJ1-2	-	once	TGTGCCAGCAGCCACAACCGCGACTATGGCTACACCTTC	CASSHNRDYGYTF
TRBV5-6	TRBJ2-1	-	few	TGTGCCAGCAGCTTGGCCGACTTGAGCTCCTACAATGAGCAGTTCTTC	CASSLADLSSYNEQFF
TRBV7-9	TRBJ2-3	TRBD1	-	TGTGCCAGCAGCTCACCGGGACAGGGGTTCTCAGATACGCAGTATTTT	CASSSPGQGFSDTQYF
TRBV19	TRBJ1-2	TRBD1	-	TGTGCCAGTAGTCGGGGACAGGTTAACTATGGCTACACCTTC	CASSRGQVNYGYTF
TRBV30	TRBJ1-2	TRBD1	-	TGTGCCTGGGGACAGGGTGGCGGCTACACCTTC	CAWGQGGGYTF
TRBV7-9	TRBJ1-1	-	once	TGTGCCAGCAGCTTAACAAAGAGGGCGAACACTGAAGCTTTCTTT	CASSLTKRANTEAFF
TRBV4-2	TRBJ1-1	TRBD1	-	TGTGCCAGCAGCCAATGGGGACAGGCGGATACTGAAGCTTTCTTT	CASSQWGQADTEAFF
TRBV2	TRBJ1-2	-	-	TGTGCCAGCAGTATACTTTTCATGGGCTACACCTTC	CASSILFMGYTF
TRBV5-4	TRBJ2-4	-	-	TGTGCCAGCAGCTTGGTGCCAGTCCCCGGGGAAAACATTCAGTACTTC	CASSLVPVPGENIQYF
TRBV3-1/TRBV3-2	TRBJ2-1	TRBD2	-	TGTGCCAGCAGCCCAGGGACTAGCGGGAGTTCCGATGAGCAGTTCTTC	CASSPGTSGSSDEQFF
TRBV11-2	TRBJ1-2	-	few	TGTGCCAGCAGCTTATTAACAGACTATGGCTACACCTTC	CASSLLTDYGYTF
TRBV24-1	TRBJ1-4	-	-	TGTGCCACCTCCCTGGGACGGGGGGCTGGAGAAAAACTGTTTTTT	CATSLGRGAGEKLFF
TRBV5-1	TRBJ2-7	TRBD1	-	TGCGCCAGCAGCCCTGGACAGGGATCCTCCGAGCAGTACTTC	CASSPGQGSSEQYF
TRBV5-1	TRBJ2-2	TRBD2	-	TGCGCCAGCAGCTTTAGCGGGGCGAACACCGGGGAGCTGTTTTTT	CASSFSGANTGELFF
TRBV2	TRBJ2-2	TRBD2	-	TGTGCCAGCAGTCCCACTAGCGGGAGATCAAACACCGGGGAGCTGTTTTTT	CASSPTSGRSNTGELFF
TRBV3-1/TRBV3-2	TRBJ2-6	TRBD2	-	TGTGCCAGCAGTCCTTTATTACTAGCGGGGATCTCTGGGGCCAACGTCCTGACTTTC	CASSPLLLAGISGANVLTF
TRBV29-1	TRBJ2-3	-	-	TGCAGCGTTTGGGCAGATCGTGAAACAGATACGCAGTATTTT	CSVWADRETDTQYF
TRBV28	TRBJ1-5	-	once	TGTGCCAGCAGTTTAAAGTCAGGGTCCCGCAATCAGCCCCAGCATTTT	CASSLKSGSRNQPQHF
TRBV6-5	TRBJ1-5	TRBD1	-	TGTGCCAGCAGTTCCATGACAGGGGGAAGCAATCAGCCCCAGCATTTT	CASSSMTGGSNQPQHF
TRBV5-1	TRBJ1-3	-	few	TGCGCCAGCAGCTATGGACGGGGGGCTGGAAACACCATATATTTT	CASSYGRGAGNTIYF
TRBV21-1	TRBJ1-2	-	-	TGTGCCAGCAGCAAAGTTAACGGTAACTATGGCTACACCTTC	CASSKVNGNYGYTF
TRBV11-2	TRBJ1-2	TRBD1	-	TGTGCCAGCAGCTTAGCCCAGGGGGACTATGGCTACACCTTC	CASSLAQGDYGYTF
TRBV5-1	TRBJ2-7	TRBD2	-	TGCGCCAGCAGCTTGGCGCGGGGACTAGCGGGACTCAGCTCCTACGAGCAGTACTTC	CASSLARGLAGLSSYEQYF
TRBV27	TRBJ2-3	TRBD2	-	TGTGCCAGCAGTTCACTTGGCGGGGGAGGCACAGATACGCAGTATTTT	CASSSLGGGGTDTQYF
TRBV5-1	TRBJ1-1	TRBD1	-	TGCGCCAGCAGCTTGGAATGGGGACAGACTGAAGCTTTCTTT	CASSLEWGQTEAFF
TRBV7-2	TRBJ1-5	TRBD1	-	TGTGCCAGCAGCATCCGGGACAGGGGAACGGCTCAGCCCCAGCATTTT	CASSIRDRGTAQPQHF
TRBV7-3	TRBJ2-7	TRBD1	-	TGTGCCAGCAGCCTAAGCGGACAGGACGAGCAGTACTTC	CASSLSGQDEQYF
TRBV3-1/TRBV3-2	TRBJ1-5	-	-	TGTGCCAGCAGCCCAAGTCAATTGGGGGGGCGGCAGCCCCAGCATTTT	CASSPSQLGGRQPQHF
TRBV19	TRBJ2-5	-	-	TGTGCCAGTAGTATGCAGCGGGAAGAGACCCAGTACTTC	CASSMQREETQYF
TRBV7-3	TRBJ2-1	-	few	TGTGCCAGCAGCTTAAACGAGGGAGAGCAGTTCTTC	CASSLNEGEQFF
TRBV29-1	TRBJ1-1	TRBD1	-	TGCAGCGTTTCGTGGGGGGCAGGGGGCTCGGACACTGAAGCTTTCTTT	CSVSWGAGGSDTEAFF
TRBV5-1	TRBJ1-1	-	-	TGCGCCAGCCGTCAGGCCGCGGGGACTGAAGCTTTCTTT	CASRQAAGTEAFF
TRBV4-1	TRBJ1-4	-	-	TGCGCCAGCAGCCAAGGGACAGCAACTAATGAAAAACTGTTTTTT	CASSQGTATNEKLFF
TRBV7-8	TRBJ1-1	-	few	TGTGCCAGCAGCTTAGTCAGGGGATTAAACACTGAAGCTTTCTTT	CASSLVRGLNTEAFF